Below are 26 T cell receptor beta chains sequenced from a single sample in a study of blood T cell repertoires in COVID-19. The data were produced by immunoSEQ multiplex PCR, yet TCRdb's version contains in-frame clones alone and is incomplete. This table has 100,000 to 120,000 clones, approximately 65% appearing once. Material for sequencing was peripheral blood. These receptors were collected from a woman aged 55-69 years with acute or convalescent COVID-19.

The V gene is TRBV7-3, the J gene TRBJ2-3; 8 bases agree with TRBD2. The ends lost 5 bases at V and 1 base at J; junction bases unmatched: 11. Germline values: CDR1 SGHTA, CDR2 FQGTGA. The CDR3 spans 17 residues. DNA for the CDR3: TGTGCCAGCAGCCGCGGGGAGCGGGGGATCCGCACAGATACGCAGTATTTT. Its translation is CASSRGERGIRTDTQYF.

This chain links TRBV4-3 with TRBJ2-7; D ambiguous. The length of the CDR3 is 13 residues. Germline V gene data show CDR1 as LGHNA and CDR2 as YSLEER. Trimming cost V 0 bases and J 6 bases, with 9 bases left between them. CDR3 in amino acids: CASSQDIVGEQYF. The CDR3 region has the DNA TGCGCCAGCAGCCAAGATATAGTTGGCGAGCAGTACTTC.

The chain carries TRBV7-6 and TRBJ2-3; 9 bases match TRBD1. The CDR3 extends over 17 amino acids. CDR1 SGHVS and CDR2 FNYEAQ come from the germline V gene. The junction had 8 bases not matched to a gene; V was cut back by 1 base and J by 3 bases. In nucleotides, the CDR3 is TGTGCCAGCAGCTTAGGAACAGGGGGCGTTCTAACAGATACGCAGTATTTT. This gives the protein CASSLGTGGVLTDTQYF.

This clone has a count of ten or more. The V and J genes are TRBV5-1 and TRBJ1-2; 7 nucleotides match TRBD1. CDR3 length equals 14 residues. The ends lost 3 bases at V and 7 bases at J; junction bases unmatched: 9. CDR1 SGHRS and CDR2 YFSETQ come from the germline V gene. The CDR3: CASSSGQRAAGYTF. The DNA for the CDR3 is TGCGCCAGCAGCTCGGGACAGCGGGCGGCTGGCTACACCTTC.

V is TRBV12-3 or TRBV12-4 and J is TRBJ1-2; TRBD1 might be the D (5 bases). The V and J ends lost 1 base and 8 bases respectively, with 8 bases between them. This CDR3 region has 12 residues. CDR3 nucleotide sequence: TGTGCCAGCAGTTTAGGAACAGGAGGCTACACCTTC. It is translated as CASSLGTGGYTF.

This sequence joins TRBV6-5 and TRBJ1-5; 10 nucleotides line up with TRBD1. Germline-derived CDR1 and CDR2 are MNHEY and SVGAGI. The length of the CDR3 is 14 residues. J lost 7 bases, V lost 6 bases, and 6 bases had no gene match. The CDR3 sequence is CASRETGGDQPQHF. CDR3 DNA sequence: TGTGCCAGCAGGGAGACAGGGGGCGACCAGCCCCAGCATTTT.

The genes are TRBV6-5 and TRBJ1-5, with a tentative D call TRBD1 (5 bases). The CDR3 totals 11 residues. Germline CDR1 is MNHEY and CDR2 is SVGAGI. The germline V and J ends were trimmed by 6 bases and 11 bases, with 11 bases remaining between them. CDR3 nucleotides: TGTGCCAGCAGGGACATGACATCCCAGCATTTT. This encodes CASRDMTSQHF.

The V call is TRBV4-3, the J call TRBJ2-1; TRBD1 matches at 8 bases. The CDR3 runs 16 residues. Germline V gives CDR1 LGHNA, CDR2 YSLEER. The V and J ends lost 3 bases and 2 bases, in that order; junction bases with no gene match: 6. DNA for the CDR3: TGCGCCAGCAGCCAGGGCTACAGGGGGGCCTACAATGAGCAGTTCTTC. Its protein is CASSQGYRGAYNEQFF.

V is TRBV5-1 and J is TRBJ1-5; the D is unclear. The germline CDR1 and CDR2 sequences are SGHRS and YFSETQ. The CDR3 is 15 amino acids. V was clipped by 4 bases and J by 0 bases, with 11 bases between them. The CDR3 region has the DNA TGCGCCAGCAGCCCCGGGGATGGTAGCAATCAGCCCCAGCATTTT. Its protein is CASSPGDGSNQPQHF.

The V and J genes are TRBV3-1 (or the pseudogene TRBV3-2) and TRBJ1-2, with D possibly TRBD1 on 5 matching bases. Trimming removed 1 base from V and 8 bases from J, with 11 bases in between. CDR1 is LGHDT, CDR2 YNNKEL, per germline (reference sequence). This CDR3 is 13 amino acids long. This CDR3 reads CASSQVGGGGYTF. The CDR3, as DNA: TGTGCCAGCAGCCAAGTGGGGGGAGGCGGCTACACCTTC.

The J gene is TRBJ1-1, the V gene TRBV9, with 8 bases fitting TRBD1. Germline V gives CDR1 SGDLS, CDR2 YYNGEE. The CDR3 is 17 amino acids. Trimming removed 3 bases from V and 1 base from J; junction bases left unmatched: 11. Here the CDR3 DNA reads TGTGCCAGCAGCGGGGGGACAGGAGTTGGCTCGAACACTGAAGCTTTCTTT. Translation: CASSGGTGVGSNTEAFF. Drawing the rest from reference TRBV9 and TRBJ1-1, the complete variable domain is DSGVTQTPKHLITATGQRVTLRCSPRSGDLSVYWYQQSLDQGLQFLIQYYNGEERAKGNILERFSAQQFPDLHSELNLSSLELGDSALYFCASSGGTGVGSNTEAFFGQGTRLTVV.

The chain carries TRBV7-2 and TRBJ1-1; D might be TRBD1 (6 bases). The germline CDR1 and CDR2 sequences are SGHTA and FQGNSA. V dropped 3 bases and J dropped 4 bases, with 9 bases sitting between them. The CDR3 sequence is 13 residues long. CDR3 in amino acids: CASSFGGATEAFF. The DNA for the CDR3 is TGTGCCAGCAGCTTCGGGGGGGCCACTGAAGCTTTCTTT.

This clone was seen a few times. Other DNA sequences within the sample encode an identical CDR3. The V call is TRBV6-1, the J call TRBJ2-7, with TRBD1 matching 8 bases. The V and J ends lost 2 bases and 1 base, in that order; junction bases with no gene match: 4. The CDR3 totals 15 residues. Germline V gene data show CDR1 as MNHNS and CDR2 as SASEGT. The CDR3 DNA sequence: TGTGCCAGCAGTGAAAGACAGGGGAGTTCCTACGAGCAGTACTTC. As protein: CASSERQGSSYEQYF.

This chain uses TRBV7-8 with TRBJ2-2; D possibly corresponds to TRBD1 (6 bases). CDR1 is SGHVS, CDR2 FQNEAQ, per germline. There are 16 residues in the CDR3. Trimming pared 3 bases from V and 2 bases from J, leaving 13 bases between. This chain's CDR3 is CASSLTGTSNTGELFF. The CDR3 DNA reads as TGTGCCAGCAGCTTGACCGGGACATCTAACACCGGGGAGCTGTTTTTT.

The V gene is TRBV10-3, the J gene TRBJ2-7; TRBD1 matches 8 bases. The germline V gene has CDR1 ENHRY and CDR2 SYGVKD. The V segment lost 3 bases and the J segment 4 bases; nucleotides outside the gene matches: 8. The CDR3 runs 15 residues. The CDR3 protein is CAISEMDRAKYEQYF. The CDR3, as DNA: TGTGCCATCAGTGAAATGGACAGGGCGAAGTACGAGCAGTACTTC.

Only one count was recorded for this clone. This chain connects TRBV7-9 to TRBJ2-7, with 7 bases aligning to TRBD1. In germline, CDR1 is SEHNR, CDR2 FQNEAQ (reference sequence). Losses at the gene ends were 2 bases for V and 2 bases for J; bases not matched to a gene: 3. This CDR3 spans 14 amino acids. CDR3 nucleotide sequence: TGTGCCAGCAGCTTATCGACAGGGCCCTACGAGCAGTACTTC. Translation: CASSLSTGPYEQYF.

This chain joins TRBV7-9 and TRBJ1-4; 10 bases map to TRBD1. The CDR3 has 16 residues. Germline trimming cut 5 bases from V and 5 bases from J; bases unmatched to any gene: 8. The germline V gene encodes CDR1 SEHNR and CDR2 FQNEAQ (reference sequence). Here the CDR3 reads CASSRSKGQGNEKLFF. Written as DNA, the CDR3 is TGTGCCAGCAGCCGCAGTAAGGGACAGGGGAATGAAAAACTGTTTTTT.

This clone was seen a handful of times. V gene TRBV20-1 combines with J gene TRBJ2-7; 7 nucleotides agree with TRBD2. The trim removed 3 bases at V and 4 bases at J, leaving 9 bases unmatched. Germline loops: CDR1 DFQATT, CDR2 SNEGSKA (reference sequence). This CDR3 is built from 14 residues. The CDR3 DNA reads TGCAGTGCTAGTCCCGGGAGGATGTATTACGAGCAGTACTTC. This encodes CSASPGRMYYEQYF.

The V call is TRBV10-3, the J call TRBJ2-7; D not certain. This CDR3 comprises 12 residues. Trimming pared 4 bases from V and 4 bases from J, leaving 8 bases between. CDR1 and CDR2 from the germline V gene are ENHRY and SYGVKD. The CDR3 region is CAISVGAYEQYF. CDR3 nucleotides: TGTGCCATCAGTGTAGGAGCGTACGAGCAGTACTTC.

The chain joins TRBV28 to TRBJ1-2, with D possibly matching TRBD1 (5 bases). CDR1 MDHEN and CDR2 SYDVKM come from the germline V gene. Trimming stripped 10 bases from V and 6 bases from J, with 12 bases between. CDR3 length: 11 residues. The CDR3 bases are TGTGCCACCTCAGGGTCAGATGGCTACACCTTC. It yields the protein CATSGSDGYTF.

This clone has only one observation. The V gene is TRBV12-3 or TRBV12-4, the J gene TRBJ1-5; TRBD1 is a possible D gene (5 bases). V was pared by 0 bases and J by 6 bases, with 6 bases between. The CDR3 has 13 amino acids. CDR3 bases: TGTGCCAGCAGTTTAGCGGACATTCAGCCCCAGCATTTT. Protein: CASSLADIQPQHF.

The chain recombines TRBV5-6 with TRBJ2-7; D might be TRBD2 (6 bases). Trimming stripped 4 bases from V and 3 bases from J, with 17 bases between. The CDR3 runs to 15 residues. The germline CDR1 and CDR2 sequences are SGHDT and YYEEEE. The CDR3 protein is CASSDTSAGLYEQYF. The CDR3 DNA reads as TGTGCCAGCAGCGATACTAGTGCGGGACTCTACGAGCAGTACTTC. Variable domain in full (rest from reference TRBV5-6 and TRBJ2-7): DAGVTQSPTHLIKTRGQQVTLRCSPKSGHDTVSWYQQALGQGPQFIFQYYEEEERQRGNFPDRFSGHQFPNYSSELNVNALLLGDSALYLCASSDTSAGLYEQYFGPGTRLTVT.

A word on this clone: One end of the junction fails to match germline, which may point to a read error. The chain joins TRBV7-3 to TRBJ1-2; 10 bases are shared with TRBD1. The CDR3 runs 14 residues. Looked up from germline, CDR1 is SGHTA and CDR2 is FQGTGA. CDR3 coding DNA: TGTGCCAGCAGCCTAACGGGACAGGGGAGGAGACTCACCTTC. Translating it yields CASSLTGQGRRLTF.

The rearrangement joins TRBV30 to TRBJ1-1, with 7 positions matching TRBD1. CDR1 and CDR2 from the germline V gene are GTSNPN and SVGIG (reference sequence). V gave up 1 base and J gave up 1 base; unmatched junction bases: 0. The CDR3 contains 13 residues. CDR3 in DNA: TGTGCCTGGAGTGGACAGGGGAACACTGAAGCTTTCTTT. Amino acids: CAWSGQGNTEAFF.

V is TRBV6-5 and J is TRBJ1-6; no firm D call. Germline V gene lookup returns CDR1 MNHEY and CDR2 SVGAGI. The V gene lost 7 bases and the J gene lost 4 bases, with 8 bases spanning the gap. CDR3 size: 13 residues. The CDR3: CASKAGYNSPLHF. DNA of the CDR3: TGTGCCAGCAAGGCGGGTTATAATTCACCCCTCCACTTT.

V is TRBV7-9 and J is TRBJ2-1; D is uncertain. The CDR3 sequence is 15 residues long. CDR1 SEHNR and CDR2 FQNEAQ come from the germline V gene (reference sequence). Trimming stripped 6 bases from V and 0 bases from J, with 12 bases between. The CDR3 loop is CASSSRLPSYNEQFF. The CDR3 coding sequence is TGTGCCAGCAGTTCGAGACTCCCCTCCTACAATGAGCAGTTCTTC.